The entry below gives a single TCR beta chain sequence along with its context. Its antigen remains unidentified. Base qualities are missing; no much larger clone stands one base away. Sequences MNHEY (CDR1) and SVGEGT (CDR2) are obtained from the germline V gene. At the junction V is shortened by 2 bases and J by 7 bases; bases outside the gene matches: 1. The cysteine opens and the phenylalanine closes a CDR3 of 12 amino acids. The retained sequence is limited to the CDR3, 36 bases, with the frame set at the first base. The data stem from a study of blood T cell repertoires in COVID-19 (dated by TCRdb to 2020 to 2021). For context, the study as a whole: Samples covering the acute and convalescent phases of COVID-19 were provided by collaborators in the United States, Italy and Spain. The prospective study material was composed of cDNA or gDNA derived from T cells, B-cell-depleted T cells, or PBMCs. Subjects who had been exposed to COVID-19, were actively infected with it, or had recovered from it provided the deeply sampled blood TCRbeta repertoires that made up the dataset. The repertoires were released in a freely available public database intended as a resource for research on the immune response to SARS-CoV-2. Samples were obtained from the ongoing ImmuneRACE study (first 160 participants) and from 1,254 subjects provided by 6 global collaborators. A de-identified subject ID, COVID-19 status, age in years and sex were almost always included in the sample metadata. HLA class I and class II types, where available, came from metadata supplied by the sample provider rather than from assay-based typing. General study outcomes and caveats: The quantity of clinical and demographic metadata differed by source and by participant and was supplied without curation.

TCRbeta CDR3 regions were amplified from genomic DNA by means of the immunoSEQ Assay, a bias-controlled multiplex PCR. As for the authors' bioinformatics: The number of nucleated cells in each sample was estimated from the amplification of reference gene primers within the assay. To quantify the absolute abundance of each unique TCRbeta CDR3 rearrangement, sequence reads were collapsed and filtered. For each sample, productive Simpson clonality was calculated as the square root of Simpson's diversity index over productive rearrangements. This is the immuneACCESS table as TCRdb keeps it, with only in-frame sequences that have V and J called. A part of the clones is gone; compared with another copy, unresolved V genes explain less than half, and the rest is unexplained. V, J and clone size derive from that table, while D and trimming were established from the DNA sequence. The sample data list 120,000 or so clones, and 65% to 90% of these were observed just once. The ten largest clonotypes hold 20% to 30% of the sample.

Whole blood was collected in K2EDTA tubes by collaborating institutions according to the institutions' own protocols. For TCRbeta analysis, collaborator samples were shipped as frozen whole blood, as isolated PBMCs, or as DNA extracted from either sample type. Sequencing was done on a sample of peripheral blood. This receptor was taken from an elderly woman with acute or convalescent COVID-19. The chain was built from TRBV6-2 or TRBV6-3 and TRBJ1-1; the junction holds 7 bases that match TRBD1. The CDR3 region reads CASSYRDSEAFF. DNA sequence: TGTGCCAGCAGTTACCGGGACAGTGAAGCTTTCTTT.